This T cell receptor (beta chain) was sequenced during a study of blood T cell repertoires in COVID-19. V was cut by 11 bases and J by 6 bases, with 20 bases left in between. The length of the CDR3 is 14 residues. Germline CDR1 reads SGHTA; CDR2 reads FQGNSA. Generated by immunoSEQ multiplex PCR, the TCRdb table keeps only in-frame clones and is missing some. There are roughly 120,000 clones in the sample; around 82% occur only once, and approximately 15% lies in the top ten. The sample comprised peripheral blood. This chain uses TRBV7-2 with TRBJ2-1, with D maybe TRBD1 (5 bases). The origin of this receptor is a woman aged 55 to 70 with acute or convalescent COVID-19. The CDR3 sequence is CASTRVNLGNEQFF. Written as DNA, the CDR3 is TGTGCCTCTACCAGGGTTAACCTAGGCAATGAGCAGTTCTTC.